This T cell receptor (beta chain) was found in a study of OX40 agonist ivuxolimab in advanced cancers. Study overall: Patients achieving partial responses numbered three: one hepatocellular carcinoma case and two cutaneous melanoma cases. Study outcomes and limitations: By week 6 at 0.1 to 3.0 mg/kg, blood CD4+ and CD8+ T cells had expanded clonally. The antigens recognized by the expanded peripheral T cells, that is their antigen specificity, were not determined.

With respect to this clone: What it binds is unknown.

This table comes from immunoSEQ multiplex PCR, and its TCRdb copy is limited to in-frame clones, with some not included. This table has about 12,000 clones, 67% appearing once. CDR3 length: 15 residues. Germline-derived CDR1 and CDR2 are SGHAT and FQDESV (reference sequence). Trimming took 3 bases from V and 8 from J; bases not matched to a gene: 10. V gene TRBV11-1 combines with J gene TRBJ2-5; 9 bases line up with TRBD1. The receptor was derived from an adult with an advanced solid tumor such as melanoma, head and neck, liver or kidney cancer. Source: CD4+ or CD8+ T cells sorted from blood, taken in a trial of the OX40 agonist ivuxolimab. Here the CDR3 reads CASSLGQGEFSTQYF. Here the CDR3 DNA reads TGTGCCAGCAGCTTGGGACAGGGTGAATTTTCTACCCAGTACTTC.